These 13 T cell receptor beta chains came from one sample sequenced in a study of identical twins. TCRdb passed the 5' RACE reads through MiXCR, listing each CDR3 protein once. Of hundreds of thousands of distinct CDR3 sequences in the sample, roughly 26% were seen once. This same sample was also part of a study on T cells expressing NK-cell markers.

The sequenced material came from CD4+ T cells sorted from blood. The receptors shown here come from a woman younger than 35 in good health.

The chain employs TRBV5-1 and TRBJ2-1, with D perhaps TRBD2 (6 bases). This CDR3 is 17 amino acids long. The germline CDR1 and CDR2 sequences are SGHRS and YFSETQ. The ends were cut back, 0 bases at V and 2 bases at J, with 15 bases in the middle. The CDR3 DNA follows: TGCGCCAGCAGCTTGGCCTCGGCGGGATTGACCTACAATGAGCAGTTCTTC. Its translation is CASSLASAGLTYNEQFF.

This chain uses TRBV20-1 with TRBJ2-7; a possible D gene is TRBD2 (6 bases). Trimming removed 2 bases at V and 5 bases at J, with 16 bases between. The CDR3 sequence is 14 residues long. Germline V gene data show CDR1 as DFQATT and CDR2 as SNEGSKA (reference sequence). The CDR3 DNA sequence: TGCAGTGCTAGAAAGGCGGGGCTGATTCACGAGCAGTACTTC. Its translation is CSARKAGLIHEQYF.

The chain links TRBV18 to TRBJ2-4; the D is unclear. V was trimmed by 3 bases and J by 7 bases, leaving 13 bases between them. Germline V gives CDR1 KGHSH, CDR2 LQKENI. This CDR3 has 14 residues. This chain's CDR3 is CASSPRPPGNIQYF. The CDR3 region has the DNA TGTGCCAGCTCACCGAGGCCCCCGGGCAACATTCAGTACTTC.

V usage is TRBV29-1 and J usage is TRBJ2-7; D possibly uses TRBD1 or TRBD2 (5 bases each). The V end lost 4 bases, the J end lost 5 bases, and 21 bases lay between the germline ends. This CDR3 has 15 residues. Germline V CDR1 and CDR2: SQVTM, ANQGSEA. The CDR3 region is CSVVGATDGPDEQYF. The CDR3 DNA reads as TGCAGCGTTGTCGGGGCGACGGACGGGCCCGACGAGCAGTACTTC.

The rearrangement links TRBV7-6 to TRBJ1-1, with D possibly being TRBD1 (6 bases). The V end was cut by 4 bases, the J end by 4 bases, with 13 bases between. CDR3 length equals 14 residues. Germline V lookup: CDR1 SGHVS, CDR2 FNYEAQ. The CDR3 nucleotides are TGTGCCAGCAGCTGGACCACAGGGTCCACTGAAGCTTTCTTT. The encoded protein is CASSWTTGSTEAFF.

This clonotype appeared a few times. J is TRBJ1-1 and V is TRBV5-8; no definite D call. Germline CDR1 reads SGHTS; CDR2 reads YDEGEE. The CDR3 runs to 15 residues. Trimming removed 1 base from V and 1 base from J, with 11 bases in between. The CDR3 loop is CASSLSWQTNTEAFF. In DNA form, the CDR3 reads TGTGCCAGCAGCTTGTCTTGGCAAACGAACACTGAAGCTTTCTTT.

The chain has TRBV29-1 and TRBJ2-7; no clear D. This CDR3 is 15 amino acids long. Germline V lookup: CDR1 SQVTM, CDR2 ANQGSEA. The germline V and J ends were trimmed by 7 bases and 1 base, with 20 bases remaining between them. The CDR3 here is CSATVPGGRSYEQYF. The CDR3 nucleotides read TGCAGCGCTACTGTACCTGGTGGCAGGTCCTACGAGCAGTACTTC.

Many counts were recorded for this clonotype. V gene TRBV12-3 or TRBV12-4 combines with J gene TRBJ2-6; D may match TRBD1 or TRBD2 (5 bases each). This CDR3 contains 16 residues. V was cut by 4 bases and J by 0 bases, with 10 bases left in between. CDR3 coding DNA: TGTGCCAGCAGTTCCATGAGGGGCTCTGGGGCCAACGTCCTGACTTTC. Translating gives CASSSMRGSGANVLTF.

This clonotype was counted a few times. The J gene is TRBJ2-1, the V gene TRBV12-3 or TRBV12-4; tentative D call: TRBD2 (7 bases). Trimming cost V 6 bases and J 5 bases, with 11 bases left between them. This CDR3 spans 13 amino acids. In nucleotides, the CDR3 is TGTGCCAGCAGGGGGGGGCTCAACAATGAGCAGTTCTTC. It yields the protein CASRGGLNNEQFF.

This clonotype was picked up a small number of times. The chain combines TRBV12-3 or TRBV12-4 with TRBJ1-5; no reliable D call. The CDR3 length is 12 residues. V was clipped by 6 bases and J by 5 bases, with 8 bases between them. The CDR3 DNA is TGTGCCAGCAGGCCTACGGATCAGCCCCAGCATTTT. Its protein product is CASRPTDQPQHF.

The CDR3 DNA follows: TGTGCCAGCACCGAACAAGGGGGTCCCTACGAGCAGTACTTC. It encodes CASTEQGGPYEQYF. The V call is TRBV7-9, the J call TRBJ2-7; maybe TRBD1 (6 bases). V lost 7 bases to trimming and J lost 2 bases, with 15 bases between them. The CDR3 sequence is 14 residues long. Germline values: CDR1 SEHNR, CDR2 FQNEAQ (reference sequence).

This clonotype has a handful of counts. The chain has TRBV6-1 and TRBJ2-5; possible D gene TRBD1, 5 bases. The CDR3 is 13 amino acids. Trimming took 5 bases from V and 7 from J, leaving 14 bases between them. Germline V gene data show CDR1 as MNHNS and CDR2 as SASEGT. The CDR3 loop reads CASSPQTVGTQYF. The CDR3 region has the DNA TGTGCCAGCAGTCCGCAGACAGTGGGGACCCAGTACTTC.

This chain connects TRBV6-2 or TRBV6-3 to TRBJ2-1; D is perhaps TRBD1 (5 bases). The length of the CDR3 is 18 residues. Germline-derived CDR1 and CDR2 are MNHEY and SVGEGT. Deletions cut 0 bases from V and 6 bases from J, with 21 bases between. The DNA for the CDR3 is TGTGCCAGCAGTTACTCAGGGGCCCCTAGGGTTGTACGCAATGAGCAGTTCTTC. Its protein product is CASSYSGAPRVVRNEQFF.